Following are 28 T cell receptor beta chains from one sample sequenced in a study of technical replicates of blood from a few donors. Profiling relied on immunoSEQ multiplex PCR, and the TCRdb table lists in-frame clones only, not all of them. The sample carries tens of thousands of clones, roughly 91% recorded once. The sequenced material came from PBMCs. The receptors here all came from a human donor in good health. Some clones in this sample may be carry-over from other donors' samples.

V gene TRBV6-1 combines with J gene TRBJ2-1; TRBD1 agrees at 12 bases. CDR1 MNHNS and CDR2 SASEGT come from the germline V gene. This CDR3 has 15 residues. Trimming removed 6 bases from V and 8 bases from J; junction bases left unmatched: 8. The CDR3 is CASRDGGQGADEQFF. The CDR3 DNA reads TGTGCCAGCAGGGATGGGGGACAGGGGGCTGATGAGCAGTTCTTC.

The rearrangement links TRBV7-9 to TRBJ1-2; 8 nucleotides match TRBD1. The J segment lost 3 bases and the V segment lost 0 bases, leaving 6 bases of the junction unmatched. Germline V lookup: CDR1 SEHNR, CDR2 FQNEAQ (reference sequence). The CDR3 contains 16 residues. Here the CDR3 DNA reads TGTGCCAGCAGCTTAGCTGGGACAGGTGACGACTATGGCTACACCTTC. Its translation is CASSLAGTGDDYGYTF.

The chain has TRBV9 and TRBJ2-1, with TRBD2 matching over 7 bases. The CDR3 contains 12 residues. V dropped 3 bases and J dropped 9; count of bases not matched to a gene: 3. Germline loops: CDR1 SGDLS, CDR2 YYNGEE. DNA for the CDR3: TGTGCCAGCAGCGGGCGGGAGACTGAGCAGTTCTTC. This sequence encodes CASSGRETEQFF.

The chain recombines TRBV27 with TRBJ2-1, with 13 bases fitting TRBD2. Germline V gene sequence: CDR1 MNHEY, CDR2 SMNVEV (reference sequence). This CDR3 contains 15 residues. Trimming removed 5 bases from V and 9 bases from J; junction bases left unmatched: 7. CDR3 loop: CASSTTSGGFFEQFF. Written as DNA, the CDR3 is TGTGCCAGCAGTACGACTAGCGGGGGGTTTTTTGAGCAGTTCTTC.

The chain links TRBV5-1 to TRBJ2-3; tentative D call: TRBD2 (5 bases). Germline V gives CDR1 SGHRS, CDR2 YFSETQ. Trimming left V 1 base short and J 3 bases short, with 15 bases between. The CDR3 sequence is 16 residues long. This CDR3 is CASSLQYAGQTDTQYF. For the CDR3, the DNA is TGCGCCAGCAGCTTGCAGTATGCGGGCCAAACAGATACGCAGTATTTT.

The gene calls are TRBV7-2 and TRBJ1-5, with D possibly TRBD1 on 6 matching bases. CDR3 size: 14 residues. Germline CDR1 is SGHTA and CDR2 is FQGNSA. V was shortened by 5 bases and J by 4 bases, with 12 bases between the two germline ends. The CDR3: CASSPQGGNQPQHF. As DNA, the CDR3 is TGTGCCAGCAGCCCACAGGGCGGGAATCAGCCCCAGCATTTT. The variable domain in full, with the rest retrieved from reference TRBV7-2 and TRBJ1-5, is GAGVSQSPSNKVTEKGKDVELRCDPISGHTALYWYRQSLGQGLEFLIYFQGNSAPDKSGLPSDRFSAERTGGSVSTLTIQRTQQEDSAVYLCASSPQGGNQPQHFGDGTRLSIL.

This rearrangement joins TRBV5-1 to TRBJ2-3, with 12 bases matching TRBD2. Trimming at V came to 3 bases and at J to 2 bases, leaving 4 bases not matched to a gene. This CDR3 has 16 residues. Germline V CDR1 and CDR2: SGHRS, YFSETQ. The DNA of the CDR3 is TGCGCCAGCAGCTCGTCTAGCGGGAGGGCCACAGATACGCAGTATTTT. Amino acids: CASSSSSGRATDTQYF.

The chain uses TRBV29-1 and TRBJ1-5, with TRBD1 as a possible D gene (5 bases). This CDR3 is built from 15 residues. Trimming stripped 5 bases from V and 4 bases from J, with 18 bases between. The germline CDR1 and CDR2 sequences are SQVTM and ANQGSEA. CDR3 loop: CSVQLIDSPNQPQHF. The CDR3 DNA sequence: TGCAGCGTTCAACTGATTGACAGCCCAAATCAGCCCCAGCATTTT.

Here the CDR3 reads CASIGPGAGASTDTQYF. CDR3 nucleotides: TGTGCCAGCATCGGTCCAGGAGCGGGGGCAAGCACAGATACGCAGTATTTT. The chain is built from TRBV7-9 and TRBJ2-3, with TRBD2 matching 8 bases. Germline loops: CDR1 SEHNR, CDR2 FQNEAQ (reference sequence). The CDR3 is 17 amino acids. V lost 7 bases and J lost 0; bases outside the gene matches: 12.

J is TRBJ2-7 and V is TRBV5-1, with 10 bases aligning to TRBD2. Trimming removed 5 bases from V and 7 bases from J; junction bases left unmatched: 12. Germline CDR1 is SGHRS and CDR2 is YFSETQ. This CDR3 is built from 15 residues. CDR3 in DNA: TGCGCCAGCAGGGGGCCACTAGCGGGACCTGGGGAGCAGTACTTC. It specifies CASRGPLAGPGEQYF. The whole variable domain, remainder taken from reference TRBV5-1 and TRBJ2-7, is KAGVTQTPRYLIKTRGQQVTLSCSPISGHRSVSWYQQTPGQGLQFLFEYFSETQRNKGNFPGRFSGRQFSNSRSEMNVSTLELGDSALYLCASRGPLAGPGEQYFGPGTRLTVT.

The chain recombines TRBV29-1 with TRBJ2-1; 12 bases map to TRBD2. This CDR3 comprises 15 residues. From germline, CDR1 is SQVTM and CDR2 ANQGSEA. The V gene end was trimmed by 7 bases and the J gene end by 3 bases; junction bases not matched to a gene: 7. CDR3 coding DNA: TGCAGCGGGGACCGGACTAGCGGGGACTACAATGAGCAGTTCTTC. Amino acid sequence: CSGDRTSGDYNEQFF.

This chain joins TRBV4-1 and TRBJ2-5; D remains ambiguous. The CDR3 has 14 residues. Germline CDR1 MGHRA, CDR2 YSYEKL. V was trimmed by 4 bases and J by 5 bases, leaving 14 bases between them. CDR3 nucleotide sequence: TGCGCCAGCAGCCTCCTGTTAGGAGTGGAGACCCAGTACTTC. Translating gives CASSLLLGVETQYF.

The chain has TRBV7-2 and TRBJ2-4; D may be TRBD2 (6 bases). The ends were cut back, 1 base at V and 8 bases at J, with 9 bases in the middle. From germline, CDR1 is SGHTA and CDR2 FQGNSA. This CDR3 has 13 amino acids. The CDR3 sequence: CASSLDASDIQYF. The CDR3 region has the DNA TGTGCCAGCAGCTTAGACGCTAGCGACATTCAGTACTTC.

This clone was observed a single time. The rearrangement joins TRBV19 to TRBJ1-5, with a tentative D call TRBD1 (5 bases). V was shortened by 3 bases and J by 6 bases, with 12 bases between the two germline ends. There are 14 residues in the CDR3. Germline V lookup: CDR1 LNHDA, CDR2 SQIVND (reference sequence). The CDR3 loop reads CASSILPGSQPQHF. The CDR3 DNA reads as TGTGCCAGTAGTATTCTTCCAGGGTCTCAGCCCCAGCATTTT.

As DNA, the CDR3 is TGCGCCAGCAGCCACCGACTAGCGGGAGGGTTGGGTGAGCAGTTCTTC. It translates to CASSHRLAGGLGEQFF. V usage is TRBV4-1 and J usage is TRBJ2-1; 14 nucleotides match TRBD2. The CDR3 has 16 residues. Germline CDR1 is MGHRA and CDR2 is YSYEKL. J was trimmed by 9 bases and V by 3 bases; bases with no gene match: 7.

The CDR3 nucleotides are TGTGCCAGCAGCCCCGAGGGGAGGGGAAATCAGCCCCAGCATTTT. This sequence encodes CASSPEGRGNQPQHF. The chain combines TRBV7-8 with TRBJ1-5; the D gene is possibly TRBD1 (5 bases). Looked up from germline, CDR1 is SGHVS and CDR2 is FQNEAQ. The CDR3 length is 15 residues. V dropped 5 bases and J dropped 4 bases, with 15 bases sitting between them.

The CDR3, as DNA: TGTGCCAGCAGCTTAAGCCAGGGGAGCGAGCAGTACTTC. It yields the protein CASSLSQGSEQYF. The chain has TRBV7-7 and TRBJ2-7; the D gene is possibly TRBD1 (6 bases). The germline V gene has CDR1 SSHAT and CDR2 FNYEAQ (reference sequence). V was shortened by 2 bases and J by 6 bases, with 11 bases between the two germline ends. The CDR3 loop spans 13 amino acids. Full variable domain (missing parts from reference TRBV7-7 and TRBJ2-7): GAGVSQSPRYKVTKRGQDVTLRCDPISSHATLYWYQQALGQGPEFLTYFNYEAQPDKSGLPSDRFSAERPEGSISTLTIQRTEQRDSAMYRCASSLSQGSEQYFGPGTRLTVT.

This chain connects TRBV11-1 to TRBJ2-1; 11 bases agree with TRBD2. The CDR3 covers 15 residues. Germline values: CDR1 SGHAT, CDR2 FQDESV (reference sequence). The trim removed 6 bases at V and 9 bases at J, leaving 10 bases unmatched. CDR3 loop: CASSYSGRAGSEQFF. The CDR3 nucleotides are TGTGCCAGCAGTTATAGCGGGAGGGCCGGGAGTGAGCAGTTCTTC. Using reference TRBV11-1 and TRBJ2-1 for the parts outside the CDR3, the full variable domain is EAEVAQSPRYKITEKSQAVAFWCDPISGHATLYWYRQILGQGPELLVQFQDESVVDDSQLPKDRFSAERLKGVDSTLKIQPAELGDSAMYLCASSYSGRAGSEQFFGPGTRLTVL.

V and J are TRBV7-9 and TRBJ1-1, with TRBD1 identical over 7 bases. CDR3 length equals 16 residues. Losses at the gene ends were 5 bases for V and 11 bases for J; bases not matched to a gene: 20. CDR1 and CDR2 (germline): SEHNR, FQNEAQ (reference sequence). The CDR3 loop is CASSPRQGSGPFAAFF. The CDR3 DNA reads as TGTGCCAGCAGCCCCCGACAGGGCTCTGGACCCTTCGCGGCTTTCTTT.

The gene calls are TRBV6-5 and TRBJ2-5; D gene unclear. The CDR3 spans 13 residues. Germline CDR1 MNHEY, CDR2 SVGAGI. V dropped 0 bases and J dropped 5 bases, with 7 bases sitting between them. The CDR3 nucleotides read TGTGCCAGCAGTTACTCGCAGTGGGAGACCCAGTACTTC. Amino acids: CASSYSQWETQYF.

This chain connects TRBV29-1 to TRBJ2-1; TRBD2 matches 7 bases. The J segment lost 7 bases and the V segment lost 0 bases, leaving 9 bases of the junction unmatched. Germline V gene sequence: CDR1 SQVTM, CDR2 ANQGSEA. This CDR3 is 15 amino acids long. The CDR3 nucleotides read TGCAGCGTTGAAGATAGCAGGACTAGGTTAAATGAGCAGTTCTTC. The encoded protein is CSVEDSRTRLNEQFF.

The chain couples TRBV4-3 to TRBJ1-1, with D perhaps matching TRBD1 (5 bases). The CDR3 runs 14 residues. Deletions cut 4 bases from V and 0 bases from J, with 9 bases between. The germline V gene has CDR1 LGHNA and CDR2 YSLEER. The CDR3 nucleotides are TGCGCCAGCAGCCTTGACAGCCTGAACACTGAAGCTTTCTTT. Residues: CASSLDSLNTEAFF.

The chain uses TRBV7-2 and TRBJ2-3; 14 nucleotides match TRBD2. J gave up 1 base and V 5 bases, and 2 bases lay outside the gene matches. CDR1 and CDR2 from the germline V gene are SGHTA and FQGNSA. The CDR3 loop spans 16 amino acids. The CDR3 is CASSMGLAGGTDTQYF. The CDR3 nucleotides are TGTGCCAGCAGCATGGGACTAGCGGGGGGCACAGATACGCAGTATTTT.

The genes are TRBV2 and TRBJ1-5; tentatively, D is TRBD1 (6 bases). The germline gives CDR1 SNHLY, CDR2 FYNNEI. V was trimmed by 9 bases and J by 3 bases, leaving 15 bases between them. The CDR3 has 14 residues. CDR3 nucleotide sequence: TGTGCCAGAGGGGGGGGCTCCCTCAATCAGCCCCAGCATTTT. Protein: CARGGGSLNQPQHF. Based on the CDR3 plus reference TRBV2 and TRBJ1-5, the full variable domain is EPEVTQTPSHQVTQMGQEVILRCVPISNHLYFYWYRQILGQKVEFLVSFYNNEISEKSEIFDDQFSVERPDGSNFTLKIRSTKLEDSAMYFCARGGGSLNQPQHFGDGTRLSIL.

The rearrangement joins TRBV9 to TRBJ2-5; possibly TRBD2 for D (6 bases). CDR1 SGDLS and CDR2 YYNGEE come from the germline V gene. The CDR3 covers 16 residues. V lost 1 base to trimming and J lost 1 base, with 14 bases between them. The CDR3 region is CASSVMGLGGQETQYF. CDR3 coding DNA: TGTGCCAGCAGCGTAATGGGCCTCGGGGGCCAAGAGACCCAGTACTTC.

In nucleotides, the CDR3 is TGTGCCAGCAGTTTAAAGAGACAGGGGGGTTACGAGCAGTACTTC. The encoded protein is CASSLKRQGGYEQYF. The V call is TRBV27, the J call TRBJ2-7, with 9 bases that match TRBD1. The germline V gene has CDR1 MNHEY and CDR2 SMNVEV (reference sequence). This CDR3 is 15 amino acids long. V dropped 2 bases and J dropped 4; count of bases not matched to a gene: 6.

The rearrangement links TRBV2 to TRBJ2-1; 8 bases are shared with TRBD2. The germline V gene has CDR1 SNHLY and CDR2 FYNNEI. Trimming at V came to 7 bases and at J to 5 bases, leaving 7 bases not matched to a gene. CDR3 size: 14 residues. CDR3 bases: TGTGCCAGCATTACGGGAGGGACCAACAATGAGCAGTTCTTC. This translates into CASITGGTNNEQFF.

The chain couples TRBV14 to TRBJ1-6; tentative D call: TRBD1 (6 bases). Trimming took 4 bases from V and 3 from J, leaving 10 bases between them. The germline V gene has CDR1 SGHDN and CDR2 FVKESK. The CDR3 runs to 15 residues. The CDR3: CASSLGGFYNSPLHF. The DNA of the CDR3 is TGTGCCAGCAGCCTAGGGGGTTTCTATAATTCACCCCTCCACTTT.